The 9 T cell receptor delta chains listed next were all sequenced from one sample in a study of fetal and pediatric gammadelta thymocytes. TCRdb re-called the reads with CATT. This table holds about 590 delta-chain clones, roughly 30% found once. Elective pregnancy terminations at roughly 14 to 22 weeks estimated gestational age supplied the fetal thymuses. Input material: Vgamma9Vdelta2 gamma-delta T cells from the thymus. Regarding subset: sorted CD3+gammadeltaTCR+Vgamma9+Vdelta2+ thymocytes. The receptors shown here come from a human fetus.

This clone is labeled large. The V call is TRDV2, the J call TRDJ2, with D hard to call. V was clipped by 0 bases and J by 0 bases, with 4 bases between them. The V gene's germline CDR1 is GEAIGNYY and CDR2 EKD. This CDR3 has 14 amino acids. This CDR3 reads CACDTGTLTAQLFF. The CDR3, as DNA: TGTGCCTGTGACACCGGGACTTTGACAGCACAACTCTTCTTT.

About this clone: A far more abundant clone sits one base away, making this likely a read error. Other nucleotide sequences from this sample produce the same CDR3. The chain has TRDV2 and TRDJ3, with D possibly TRDD3 on 6 matching bases. V was shortened by 1 base and J by 1 base, with 7 bases between the two germline ends. CDR1 is GEAIGNYY, CDR2 EKD, per germline. There are 16 residues in the CDR3. CDR3: CACDTGGSWDTRQMFF. The CDR3 nucleotides read TGTGCCTGTGACACGGGGGGATCCTGGGACACCCGACAGATGTTTTTC.

Note on this clone: A far larger clone is just one base off, so this is likely a read error. Other DNA sequences in the same sample also yield this CDR3. The J gene is TRDJ3, the V gene TRDV2; 11 bases are a match to TRDD3. No J gene is reported in TCRdb; it was inferred here by comparing the DNA with germline. The CDR3 has 16 amino acids. CDR1 GEAIGNYY and CDR2 EKD come from the germline V gene. The CDR3 region is CACDTGGYWDTRQMFF. The CDR3 DNA sequence: TGTGCTTGTGACACTGGGGGATATTGGGACACCCGACAGATGTTTTTC.

As to this clone: A far larger clone is one nucleotide away, so this likely arose from a read error. The rearrangement joins TRDV2 to TRDJ1; TRDD3 matches 7 bases. Germline matching of the DNA provided the J gene here, since TCRdb leaves it blank. There are 13 residues in the CDR3. CDR1 GEAIGNYY and CDR2 EKD come from the germline V gene. Unmatched junction bases numbered 2, after V lost 3 bases and J lost 2 bases. The CDR3 nucleotides read TGTGCCTGTGACTCCTGGGGGACCGATAAACTCATCTTT. Its protein is CACDSWGTDKLIF.

This clone turned up a few times. The chain has TRDV2 and TRDJ3; D is uncertain. Here the J gene was assigned by germline matching of the DNA, as TCRdb has none. CDR1 and CDR2 from the germline V gene are GEAIGNYY and EKD. V was cut by 1 base and J by 0 bases, with 3 bases left in between. This CDR3 has 15 residues. The CDR3 DNA reads TGTGCCTGTGACACTAGCTCCTGGGACACCCGACAGATGTTTTTC. Protein: CACDTSSWDTRQMFF.

A note on this clone: This sequence is one base from a far larger clone and is likely a read error. Although no V gene was called, TRDJ2 is the J gene; TRDD3 was called by the table and not checked on the DNA. The CDR3 is made up of 13 amino acids. CDR3 protein: CAGQPGDTAQLFF. The CDR3 DNA sequence: TGTGCTGGGCAGCCGGGGGATACAGCACAACTCTTCTTT.

Note on this clone: Given a far larger clone just one base away, this is likely a sequencing read error. The V and J genes are TRDV2 and TRDJ1, with TRDD3 matching 12 bases. The germline V gene has CDR1 GEAIGNYY and CDR2 EKD. There are 15 residues in the CDR3. CDR3 bases: TGTGCCTGTGACCCCTGGGGGATACGCACCGATAAACCCATCTTT. It is translated as CACDPWGIRTDKPIF.

This clone was found a few times. This likely came from a read error, as a far larger clone is one base away. The V gene is listed as TRDV2; no J gene was called; the D call TRDD3 from the table was never checked on the DNA. The CDR3 is made up of 16 amino acids. CDR1 is GEAIGNYY, CDR2 EKD, per germline. CDR3 sequence reads: CACDTGGYWDTRQTFF. CDR3 DNA: TGTGCCTGTGACACTGGGGGATATTGGGACACCCGACAGACGTTTTTC.

By sample share, this clone is medium-sized. The rearrangement joins TRDV2 to TRDJ2; 11 bases line up with TRDD3. From germline, CDR1 is GEAIGNYY and CDR2 EKD. The CDR3 length is 14 residues. J gave up 6 bases and V 1 base, and 0 bases lay outside the gene matches. The CDR3 DNA reads as TGTGCCTGTGACACTGGGGGATACGCAGCACAACTCTTCTTT. Protein: CACDTGGYAAQLFF.